Listed here is a single T cell receptor (beta chain). The antigen remains undetermined. There are 13 residues in the CDR3. Germline CDR1 is SSHAT and CDR2 is FNYEAQ (reference sequence). Trimming removed 6 bases from V and 6 bases from J, with 11 bases in between. With 60 Vbeta and 13 Jbeta primers, the PCR was carried out. Measured with immunoSEQ multiplex PCR; TCRdb has only the in-frame clones, and not every one. This table has some 180,000 clones, under 80% appearing once. This entry is derived from a study of cytomegalovirus exposure and HLA in healthy donors. At the level of the study: The Caucasian-associated ancestry cluster contained about four fifths of the roughly 400 genotyped donors.

Study-wide points: The authors listed 180 or so TCR beta chains as cytomegalovirus-associated.

The rearrangement links TRBV7-7 to TRBJ2-2; D is undetermined. The source is a woman aged 25 to 39 in good health and CMV-seropositive. Sequencing used PBMCs. CDR3 bases: TGTGCCAGCAGTCACTCAGACTCCGGGGAGCTGTTTTTT. Its protein is CASSHSDSGELFF.